These 22 T cell receptor beta chains came from one sample sequenced in a study of early T cells in non-severe SARS-CoV-2 infection. In TCRdb, the 5' RACE reads were re-called with MiXCR into one record per CDR3 protein. The sample carries about 27,000 distinct CDR3 sequences, 5% to 5.5% recorded once. The sample comprised whole blood. The receptors come from an adult who was a healthcare worker with PCR-confirmed SARS-CoV-2 infection or an uninfected control (not recorded which).

This clonotype was seen many times. The genes are TRBV28 and TRBJ1-1; perhaps TRBD1 as D (6 bases). Trimming pared 5 bases from V and 7 bases from J, leaving 14 bases between. CDR3 length: 13 residues. The germline V gene has CDR1 MDHEN and CDR2 SYDVKM. CDR3 sequence reads: CASSLGGAVEAFF. CDR3 DNA sequence: TGTGCCAGCAGTCTTGGGGGGGCCGTTGAAGCTTTCTTT.

Ten or more counts support this clonotype. This chain connects TRBV30 to TRBJ2-7; D tentatively fits TRBD1 or TRBD2 (5 bases each). Germline loops: CDR1 GTSNPN, CDR2 SVGIG (reference sequence). Trimming took 3 bases from V and 3 from J, leaving 12 bases between them. The CDR3 has 13 residues. CDR3 amino acids: CAWSRDEDYEQYF. Written as DNA, the CDR3 is TGTGCCTGGAGCAGGGACGAGGACTACGAGCAGTACTTC.

This clonotype was found many times. The genes are TRBV7-9 and TRBJ1-1; TRBD1 aligns across 8 bases. Looked up from germline, CDR1 is SEHNR and CDR2 is FQNEAQ (reference sequence). V dropped 4 bases and J dropped 2; count of bases not matched to a gene: 9. The CDR3 extends over 16 amino acids. CDR3 coding DNA: TGTGCCAGCAGCTCCCTTCCGGGACAGGAAAACACTGAAGCTTTCTTT. The encoded protein is CASSSLPGQENTEAFF.

This clonotype was observed many times. The rearrangement joins TRBV29-1 to TRBJ1-1; D may be TRBD1 (6 bases). V gave up 1 base and J gave up 0 bases, with 9 bases separating them. Germline values: CDR1 SQVTM, CDR2 ANQGSEA. The CDR3 covers 14 residues. The CDR3 loop reads CSVEAGHLNTEAFF. CDR3 sequence (DNA): TGCAGCGTTGAAGCGGGACACCTGAACACTGAAGCTTTCTTT. The entire variable domain, with the rest obtained from reference TRBV29-1 and TRBJ1-1, is as follows: SAVISQKPSRDICQRGTSLTIQCQVDSQVTMMFWYRQQPGQSLTLIATANQGSEATYESGFVIDKFPISRPNLTFSTLTVSNMSPEDSSIYLCSVEAGHLNTEAFFGQGTRLTVV.

This clonotype was recorded at least ten times. This chain links TRBV5-1 with TRBJ2-3, with 8 positions matching TRBD1. Trimming cost V 4 bases and J 7 bases; bases outside gene matches: 8. The CDR3 length is 14 residues. The germline V gene has CDR1 SGHRS and CDR2 YFSETQ. CDR3 sequence: CASSAGTGPNTQYF. CDR3 coding DNA: TGCGCCAGCAGCGCCGGGACAGGACCTAATACGCAGTATTTT.

This clonotype appeared many times. J is TRBJ2-1 and V is TRBV14; D ambiguous. CDR1 is SGHDN and CDR2 is FVKESK in the germline V gene. Trimming removed 0 bases at V and 4 bases at J, with 7 bases between. The CDR3 spans 14 residues. The CDR3 here is CASSQDPVYNEQFF. The CDR3, as DNA: TGTGCCAGCAGCCAAGACCCAGTATACAATGAGCAGTTCTTC.

This clonotype was detected many times. The DNA for the CDR3 is TGTGCCATCAGACGGACAGGGGATAGCAATCAGCCCCAGCATTTT. The encoded protein is CAIRRTGDSNQPQHF. The chain has TRBV10-3 and TRBJ1-5; 9 nucleotides agree with TRBD1. The CDR3 covers 15 residues. J lost 0 bases, V lost 6 bases, and 3 bases had no gene match. Germline V gene lookup returns CDR1 ENHRY and CDR2 SYGVKD.

This clonotype was found a few times. This sequence joins TRBV7-2 and TRBJ2-6, with D maybe TRBD1 (7 bases). The V and J ends lost 2 bases and 3 bases respectively, with 11 bases between them. CDR3 length equals 16 residues. Looked up from germline, CDR1 is SGHTA and CDR2 is FQGNSA. The DNA for the CDR3 is TGTGCCAGCAGCTTACGGAGGGGGCGTGGGGCCAACGTCCTGACTTTC. This codes for CASSLRRGRGANVLTF.

This clonotype occurred many times. The chain has TRBV6-9 and TRBJ1-3; D remains ambiguous. The CDR3 consists of 14 residues. Germline V gene sequence: CDR1 MNHGY, CDR2 SVAAGI. The V end lost 7 bases, the J end lost 0 bases, and 10 bases lay between the germline ends. The DNA for the CDR3 is TGTGCCAGCACGGACGGGAGCTCTGGAAACACCATATATTTT. Its translation is CASTDGSSGNTIYF.

This clonotype was recorded at least ten times. The rearrangement uses TRBV27 and TRBJ2-7; 7 bases are a match to TRBD1. This CDR3 is built from 13 residues. Germline trimming cut 2 bases from V and 2 bases from J; bases unmatched to any gene: 0. CDR1 and CDR2 (germline): MNHEY, SMNVEV (reference sequence). CDR3 DNA sequence: TGTGCCAGCAGTTTAGGGACAGCCTACGAGCAGTACTTC. Encoded protein: CASSLGTAYEQYF.

In this sample, this clonotype is medium-sized. The rearrangement links TRBV13 to TRBJ2-1; D gene ambiguous. The V end was cut by 1 base, the J end by 7 bases, with 8 bases between. The germline V gene encodes CDR1 PRHDT and CDR2 FYEKMQ (reference sequence). This CDR3 is built from 13 residues. The CDR3 loop is CASSLDGWNEQFF. Written as DNA, the CDR3 is TGTGCCAGCAGCTTAGATGGGTGGAATGAGCAGTTCTTC. Full variable domain (remainder filled in from reference TRBV13 and TRBJ2-1): AAGVIQSPRHLIKEKRETATLKCYPIPRHDTVYWYQQGPGQDPQFLISFYEKMQSDKGSIPDRFSAQQFSDYHSELNMSSLELGDSALYFCASSLDGWNEQFFGPGTRLTVL.

This clonotype was found a few times. The chain uses TRBV20-1 and TRBJ1-2; D is ambiguous. Trimming stripped 2 bases from V and 2 bases from J, with 12 bases between. The CDR3 sequence is 14 residues long. Germline CDR1 reads DFQATT; CDR2 reads SNEGSKA (reference sequence). The CDR3 is CSARTDRGNYGYTF. The DNA for the CDR3 is TGCAGTGCTAGAACTGATCGGGGAAACTATGGCTACACCTTC.

Ten or more counts support this clonotype. This rearrangement joins TRBV7-9 to TRBJ2-2; 7 positions agree with TRBD1. V shed 6 bases, J shed 2 bases, and the junction held 12 bases outside the gene matches. CDR1 SEHNR and CDR2 FQNEAQ come from the germline V gene (reference sequence). This CDR3 is built from 17 residues. The CDR3 DNA sequence: TGTGCCAGCAGGGCCAAGACGGGACAGACCAACACCGGGGAGCTGTTTTTT. It codes for CASRAKTGQTNTGELFF.

This clonotype was recorded at least ten times. This rearrangement joins TRBV7-2 to TRBJ2-5; 12 bases are a match to TRBD2. CDR3 length: 15 amino acids. After removal of 5 bases from V and 6 bases from J, the junction contained 7 bases not matched to a gene. Germline V gene lookup returns CDR1 SGHTA and CDR2 FQGNSA. The CDR3 DNA follows: TGTGCCAGCAGCCATCGACTAGCGGGGGAACAGACCCAGTACTTC. It translates to CASSHRLAGEQTQYF. The full variable domain, its missing parts supplied by reference TRBV7-2 and TRBJ2-5, is GAGVSQSPSNKVTEKGKDVELRCDPISGHTALYWYRQSLGQGLEFLIYFQGNSAPDKSGLPSDRFSAERTGGSVSTLTIQRTQQEDSAVYLCASSHRLAGEQTQYFGPGTRLLVL.

The chain carries TRBV7-2 and TRBJ2-3; D may correspond to TRBD1 or TRBD2 (5 bases each). V shed 5 bases and J shed 0 bases, with 18 bases lying between them. The germline V gene has CDR1 SGHTA and CDR2 FQGNSA. The CDR3 extends over 17 amino acids. CDR3 sequence (DNA): TGTGCCAGCAGCCTCTTCCTCGGGACCTCCAGCACAGATACGCAGTATTTT. Translating it yields CASSLFLGTSSTDTQYF.

The chain links TRBV28 to TRBJ2-3; TRBD1 aligns across 8 bases. Trimming at V came to 6 bases and at J to 3 bases, leaving 17 bases not matched to a gene. The CDR3 totals 18 residues. CDR1 is MDHEN and CDR2 is SYDVKM in the germline V gene. The CDR3 protein is CASRDDGTGRGVTDTQYF. The CDR3 nucleotides read TGTGCCAGCAGAGATGATGGGACAGGTCGAGGTGTGACAGATACGCAGTATTTT. The entire variable domain, with the rest obtained from reference TRBV28 and TRBJ2-3, is as follows: DVKVTQSSRYLVKRTGEKVFLECVQDMDHENMFWYRQDPGLGLRLIYFSYDVKMKEKGDIPEGYSVSREKKERFSLILESASTNQTSMYLCASRDDGTGRGVTDTQYFGPGTRLTVL.

This rearrangement joins TRBV12-3 or TRBV12-4 to TRBJ1-1; D is unclear. CDR3 length equals 15 residues. V gave up 1 base and J gave up 4 bases, with 13 bases separating them. DNA of the CDR3: TGTGCCAGCAGTTTAGGAGACACCCTGGGCACTGAAGCTTTCTTT. It yields the protein CASSLGDTLGTEAFF.

The chain is built from TRBV6-4 and TRBJ2-3; 8 bases fit TRBD2. Germline values: CDR1 MRHNA, CDR2 SNTAGT. CDR3 length equals 14 residues. With V trimmed by 6 bases and J by 6 bases, 8 bases remained unmatched. The DNA for the CDR3 is TGTGCCAGCAGCCAAACTAGCGGTCCCGATACGCAGTATTTT. Protein product: CASSQTSGPDTQYF.

This clonotype was detected a few times. This chain links TRBV28 with TRBJ2-1; possibly TRBD1 or TRBD2 for D (5 bases each). Trimming shortened V by 4 bases and J by 0 bases, and 13 bases separated the two germline ends. Per the germline V gene, CDR1 is MDHEN and CDR2 is SYDVKM. The CDR3 is 16 residues long. The CDR3 reads CASSSPWGNSYNEQFF. As DNA, the CDR3 is TGTGCCAGCAGTTCCCCATGGGGGAACTCCTACAATGAGCAGTTCTTC.

This clonotype was counted ten times or more. The chain's CDR3 is CASSLAKGAKNTEAFF. The CDR3 region has the DNA TGTGCCAGCAGCTTGGCAAAGGGGGCGAAGAACACTGAAGCTTTCTTT. The chain combines TRBV5-6 with TRBJ1-1; 7 bases match TRBD1. V lost 0 bases and J lost 1; bases outside the gene matches: 6. Germline lookup yields CDR1 SGHDT and CDR2 YYEEEE. The CDR3 is 16 amino acids.

This clonotype was seen at least ten times. This chain connects TRBV20-1 to TRBJ2-1; no clear D. Germline V gene sequence: CDR1 DFQATT, CDR2 SNEGSKA (reference sequence). The germline V and J ends were trimmed by 6 bases and 14 bases, with 20 bases remaining between them. The CDR3 contains 12 residues. CDR3 region: CSAEIGRLSEFF. The CDR3 nucleotides are TGCAGTGCAGAGATAGGTCGCCTGAGTGAGTTCTTC.

This clonotype was observed many times. This chain uses TRBV20-1 with TRBJ2-1, with TRBD2 identical over 8 bases. V was clipped by 6 bases and J by 6 bases; unmatched bases: 13. Germline CDR1 DFQATT, CDR2 SNEGSKA (reference sequence). CDR3 length: 15 amino acids. CDR3 in amino acids: CSAGSSGIGGNEQFF. CDR3 in DNA: TGCAGTGCAGGGAGTAGCGGGATAGGGGGCAATGAGCAGTTCTTC.